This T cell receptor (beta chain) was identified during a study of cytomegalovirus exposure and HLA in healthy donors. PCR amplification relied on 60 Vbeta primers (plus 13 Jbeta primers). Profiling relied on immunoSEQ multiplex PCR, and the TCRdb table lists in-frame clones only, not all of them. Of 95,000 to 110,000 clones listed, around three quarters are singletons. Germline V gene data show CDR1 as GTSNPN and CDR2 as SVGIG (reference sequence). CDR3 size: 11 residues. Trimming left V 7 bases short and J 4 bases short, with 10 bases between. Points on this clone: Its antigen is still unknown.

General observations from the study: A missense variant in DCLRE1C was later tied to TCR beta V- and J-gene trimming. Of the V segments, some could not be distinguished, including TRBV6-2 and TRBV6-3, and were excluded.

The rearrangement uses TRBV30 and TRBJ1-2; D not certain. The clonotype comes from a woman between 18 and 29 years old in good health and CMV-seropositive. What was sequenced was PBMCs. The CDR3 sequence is CASSGIYGYTF. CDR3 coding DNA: TGTGCCTCGAGCGGGATCTATGGCTACACCTTC.